The subject of this entry is one T cell receptor beta chain. What it binds is not known. The CDR3 loop spans 18 amino acids. CDR1 is SEHNR and CDR2 is FQNEAQ in the germline V gene (reference sequence). With 4 bases removed from V and 9 bases from J, the gap between germline ends came to 25 bases. RNA in amounts of roughly 0.5 to 1 ug was reverse transcribed with random hexamers. Amplification of the TCR beta CDR3 was carried out by immunoSEQ multiplex PCR, which spanned a total of 54 Vbeta and 13 Jbeta segments. Each CDR3 protein gets one entry after TCRdb re-called the immunoSEQ multiplex PCR reads with MiXCR. The sample includes 150,000 to 200,000 distinct CDR3 sequences, approximately 94% of them seen just once. This specimen comes from a study of CD8 T cells in Susac syndrome. Overall study results and limits: A relatively small number of individuals underwent TCR sequencing and HLA analysis.

Input material: CD4+ T cells from PBMCs. V and J are TRBV7-9 and TRBJ1-6; D is perhaps TRBD1 (5 bases). This TCR was recovered from a human donor with Susac syndrome. Written as DNA, the CDR3 is TGTGCCAGCAGCTGGTATCGGGGCGGGGGAAATCGCTTTTCACCCCTCCACTTT. It encodes CASSWYRGGGNRFSPLHF.